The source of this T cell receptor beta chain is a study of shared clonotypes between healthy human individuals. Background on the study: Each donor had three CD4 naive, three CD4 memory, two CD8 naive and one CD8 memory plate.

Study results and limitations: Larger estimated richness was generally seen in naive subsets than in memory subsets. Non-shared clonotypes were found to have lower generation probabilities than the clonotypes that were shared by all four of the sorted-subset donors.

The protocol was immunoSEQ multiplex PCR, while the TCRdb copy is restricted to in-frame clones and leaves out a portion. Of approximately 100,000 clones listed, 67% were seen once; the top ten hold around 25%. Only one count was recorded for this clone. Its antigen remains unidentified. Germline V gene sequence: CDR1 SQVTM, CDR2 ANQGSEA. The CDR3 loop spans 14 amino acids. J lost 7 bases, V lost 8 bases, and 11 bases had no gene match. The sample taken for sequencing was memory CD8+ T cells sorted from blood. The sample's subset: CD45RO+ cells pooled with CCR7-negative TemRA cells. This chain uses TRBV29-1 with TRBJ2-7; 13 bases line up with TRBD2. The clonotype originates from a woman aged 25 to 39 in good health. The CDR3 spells CSTLGLAGVDEQYF. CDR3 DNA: TGCAGCACCCTCGGACTAGCGGGAGTAGATGAGCAGTACTTC.